Listed here are 3 T cell receptor beta chains from one sample, sequenced in a study of T cells after yellow fever vaccination. TCRdb itself ran the 5' RACE reads through MiXCR, one entry per CDR3 protein. The sample gives some 350,000 distinct CDR3 sequences, 11% of which show up once; roughly 18% is in the top ten. The sequencing here drew on PBMCs, taken on the day of the first yellow fever vaccination. Receptors were obtained from a man aged 18 to 30 who received the YFV17D yellow fever vaccine.

J is TRBJ2-1 and V is TRBV29-1; 12 bases line up with TRBD1. The CDR3 consists of 14 residues. The V gene end was trimmed by 4 bases and the J gene end by 8 bases; junction bases not matched to a gene: 6. CDR1 is SQVTM, CDR2 ANQGSEA, per germline. CDR3 sequence reads: CSVVGDRGLDEQFF. The CDR3 DNA reads as TGCAGCGTTGTCGGGGACAGGGGGCTGGATGAGCAGTTCTTC.

In this sample, this clonotype turned up a few times. The chain uses TRBV28 and TRBJ2-7; D remains ambiguous. This CDR3 contains 13 residues. Per the germline V gene, CDR1 is MDHEN and CDR2 is SYDVKM. Trimming cost V 5 bases and J 7 bases, with 15 bases left between them. The CDR3 region has the DNA TGTGCCAGCAGTAAAGGGTGGTCGGAAGAGCAGTACGTC. It is translated as CASSKGWSEEQYV.

This clonotype came up a few times. The V and J genes are TRBV12-3 or TRBV12-4 and TRBJ1-6; perhaps TRBD1 as D (5 bases). The CDR3 is 13 amino acids. Trimming cost V 3 bases and J 6 bases, with 6 bases left between them. The CDR3 nucleotides are TGTGCCAGCAGTTTCGGGACTAATTCACCCCTCCACTTT. As protein: CASSFGTNSPLHF.